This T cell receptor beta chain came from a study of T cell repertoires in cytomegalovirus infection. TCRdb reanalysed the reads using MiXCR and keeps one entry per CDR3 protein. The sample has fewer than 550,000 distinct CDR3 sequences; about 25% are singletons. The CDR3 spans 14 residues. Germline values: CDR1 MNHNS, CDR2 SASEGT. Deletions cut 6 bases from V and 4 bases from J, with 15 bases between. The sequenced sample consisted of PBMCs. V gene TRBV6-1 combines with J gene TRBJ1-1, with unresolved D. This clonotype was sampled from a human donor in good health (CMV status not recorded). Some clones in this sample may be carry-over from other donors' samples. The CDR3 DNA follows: TGTGCCAGCAGCTACGGGATTCTGGGCACTGAAGCTTTCTTT. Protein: CASSYGILGTEAFF.